This paragraph covers one T cell receptor (beta chain) sequence. The antigen is not known. Germline lookup yields CDR1 LNHDA and CDR2 SQIVND (reference sequence). With 6 bases removed from V and 5 bases from J, the gap between germline ends came to 16 bases. The CDR3 has 14 residues. The data stem from a study of T cell responses to AZD1222 COVID-19 vaccine. General study results and limits: Clonal diversity was possibly underestimated; the donors were predominantly white British and more often female. Repertoires in all cases were sampled only once the peak T cell response had passed.

Profiled with immunoSEQ multiplex PCR; TCRdb holds only in-frame clones, not every one. The sample contains about 120,000 clones, around nine tenths of which appear only once. The sequence was collected from an adult in good health. The chain uses TRBV19 and TRBJ1-2, with D unresolved. This specimen was peripheral blood, taken on day 0 of AZD1222 vaccination. The chain's CDR3 is CASSTGRSSYGYTF. In DNA, the CDR3 is TGTGCCAGTAGCACCGGACGGAGCTCTTATGGCTACACCTTC.